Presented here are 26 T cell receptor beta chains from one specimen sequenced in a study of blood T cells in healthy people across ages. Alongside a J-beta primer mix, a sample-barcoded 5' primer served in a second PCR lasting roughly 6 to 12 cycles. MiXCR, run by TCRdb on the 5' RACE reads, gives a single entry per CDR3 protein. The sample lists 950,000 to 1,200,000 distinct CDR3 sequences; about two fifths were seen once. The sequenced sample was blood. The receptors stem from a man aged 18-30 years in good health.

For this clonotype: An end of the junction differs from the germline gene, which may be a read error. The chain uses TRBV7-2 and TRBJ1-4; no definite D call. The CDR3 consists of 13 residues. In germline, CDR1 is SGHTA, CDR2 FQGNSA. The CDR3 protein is CASSLEANEKPFF. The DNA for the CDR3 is TGTGCCAGCAGCTTAGAGGCGAATGAAAAACCGTTTTTT.

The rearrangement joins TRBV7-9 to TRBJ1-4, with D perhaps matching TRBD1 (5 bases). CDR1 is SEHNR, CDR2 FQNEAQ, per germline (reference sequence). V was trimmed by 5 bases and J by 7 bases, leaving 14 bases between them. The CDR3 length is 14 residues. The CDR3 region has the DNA TGTGCCAGCAGCAACGGGGCCCTCTCTGAAAAACTGTTTTTT. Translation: CASSNGALSEKLFF. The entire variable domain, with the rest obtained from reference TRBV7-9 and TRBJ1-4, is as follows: DTGVSQNPRHKITKRGQNVTFRCDPISEHNRLYWYRQTLGQGPEFLTYFQNEAQLEKSRLLSDRFSAERPKGSFSTLEIQRTEQGDSAMYLCASSNGALSEKLFFGSGTQLSVL.

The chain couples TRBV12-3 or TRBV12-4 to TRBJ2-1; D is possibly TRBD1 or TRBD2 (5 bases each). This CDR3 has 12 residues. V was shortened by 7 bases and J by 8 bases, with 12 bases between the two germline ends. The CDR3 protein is CASILGEYEQFF. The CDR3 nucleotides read TGTGCCAGCATTCTAGGGGAGTATGAGCAGTTCTTC.

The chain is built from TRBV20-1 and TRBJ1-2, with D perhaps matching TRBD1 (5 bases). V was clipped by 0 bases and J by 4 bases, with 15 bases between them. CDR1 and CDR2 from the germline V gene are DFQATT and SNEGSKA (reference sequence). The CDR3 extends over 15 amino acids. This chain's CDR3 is CSARDVSGDGYGYTF. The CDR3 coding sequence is TGCAGTGCTAGAGATGTGTCGGGGGATGGCTATGGCTACACCTTC.

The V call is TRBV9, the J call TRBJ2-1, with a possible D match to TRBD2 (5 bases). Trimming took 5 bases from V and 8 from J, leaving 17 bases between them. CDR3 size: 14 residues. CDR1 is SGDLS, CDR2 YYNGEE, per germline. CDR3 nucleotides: TGTGCCAGCAGTCTCAGTGGGAGTGGCGATGAGCAGTTCTTC. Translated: CASSLSGSGDEQFF. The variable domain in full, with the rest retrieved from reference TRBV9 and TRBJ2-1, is DSGVTQTPKHLITATGQRVTLRCSPRSGDLSVYWYQQSLDQGLQFLIQYYNGEERAKGNILERFSAQQFPDLHSELNLSSLELGDSALYFCASSLSGSGDEQFFGPGTRLTVL.

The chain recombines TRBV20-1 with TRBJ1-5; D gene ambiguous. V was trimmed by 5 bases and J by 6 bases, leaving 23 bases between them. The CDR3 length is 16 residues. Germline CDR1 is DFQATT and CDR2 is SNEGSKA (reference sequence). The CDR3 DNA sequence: TGCAGTGCTCTTTCCCGGGCGGGGTTCGGGCCTCAGCCCCAGCATTTT. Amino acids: CSALSRAGFGPQPQHF.

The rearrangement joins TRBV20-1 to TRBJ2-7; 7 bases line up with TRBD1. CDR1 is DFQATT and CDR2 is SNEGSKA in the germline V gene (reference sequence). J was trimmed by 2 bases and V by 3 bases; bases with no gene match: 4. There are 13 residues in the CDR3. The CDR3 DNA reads TGCAGTGCTAGGAGAGGGACAGCCTACGAGCAGTACTTC. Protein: CSARRGTAYEQYF.

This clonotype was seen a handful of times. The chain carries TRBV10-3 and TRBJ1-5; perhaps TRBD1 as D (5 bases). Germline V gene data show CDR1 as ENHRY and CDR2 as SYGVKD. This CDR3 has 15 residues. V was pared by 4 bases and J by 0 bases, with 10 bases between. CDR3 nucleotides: TGTGCCATCAGTGCGACAGTAAATAGCAATCAGCCCCAGCATTTT. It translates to CAISATVNSNQPQHF.

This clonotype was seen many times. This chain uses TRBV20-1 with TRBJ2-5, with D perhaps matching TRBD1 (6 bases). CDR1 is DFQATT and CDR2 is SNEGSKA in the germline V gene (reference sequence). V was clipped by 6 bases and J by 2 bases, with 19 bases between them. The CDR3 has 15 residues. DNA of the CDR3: TGCAGTGCCCCAACGTTTGGGGGCCTACAAGAGACCCAGTACTTC. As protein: CSAPTFGGLQETQYF.

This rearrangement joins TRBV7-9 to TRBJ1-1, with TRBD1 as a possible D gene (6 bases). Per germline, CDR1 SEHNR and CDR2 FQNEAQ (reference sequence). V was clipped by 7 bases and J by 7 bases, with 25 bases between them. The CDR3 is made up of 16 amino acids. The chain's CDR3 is CASIPTRDTGKDEAFF. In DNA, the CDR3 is TGTGCCAGCATCCCAACCCGGGACACGGGGAAAGATGAAGCTTTCTTT.

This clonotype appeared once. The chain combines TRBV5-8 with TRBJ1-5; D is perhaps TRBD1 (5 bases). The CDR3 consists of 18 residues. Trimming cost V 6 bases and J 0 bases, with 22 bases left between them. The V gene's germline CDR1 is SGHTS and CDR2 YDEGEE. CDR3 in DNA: TGTGCCAGCACCCCCGGGGTGGGGCCTTACGATAGCAATCAGCCCCAGCATTTT. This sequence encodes CASTPGVGPYDSNQPQHF.

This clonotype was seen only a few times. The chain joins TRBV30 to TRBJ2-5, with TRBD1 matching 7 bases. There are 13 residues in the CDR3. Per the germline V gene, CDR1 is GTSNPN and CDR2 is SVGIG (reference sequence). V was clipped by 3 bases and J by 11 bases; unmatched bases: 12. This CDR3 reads CAWRSGQFGEQYF. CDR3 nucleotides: TGTGCCTGGAGGTCGGGACAGTTCGGTGAGCAGTACTTC.

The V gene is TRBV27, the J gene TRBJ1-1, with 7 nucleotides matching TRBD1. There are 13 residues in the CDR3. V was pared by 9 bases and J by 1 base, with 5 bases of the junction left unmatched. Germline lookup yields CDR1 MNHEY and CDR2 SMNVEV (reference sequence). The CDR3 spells CASRDSKNTEAFF. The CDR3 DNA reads TGTGCCAGTAGGGACAGCAAGAACACTGAAGCTTTCTTT.

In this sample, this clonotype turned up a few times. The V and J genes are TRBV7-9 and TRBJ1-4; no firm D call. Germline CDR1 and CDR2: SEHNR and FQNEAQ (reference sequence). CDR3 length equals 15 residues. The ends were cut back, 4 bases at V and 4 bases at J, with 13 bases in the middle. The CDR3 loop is CASSSPGNLNEKLFF. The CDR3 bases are TGTGCCAGCAGCTCTCCGGGGAATCTTAATGAAAAACTGTTTTTT.

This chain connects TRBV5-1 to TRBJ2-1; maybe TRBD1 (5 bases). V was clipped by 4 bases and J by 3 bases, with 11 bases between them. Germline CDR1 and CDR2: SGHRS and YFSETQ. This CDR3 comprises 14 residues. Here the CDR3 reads CASSAPDSYNEQFF. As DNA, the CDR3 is TGCGCCAGCAGCGCCCCAGACAGCTACAATGAGCAGTTCTTC.

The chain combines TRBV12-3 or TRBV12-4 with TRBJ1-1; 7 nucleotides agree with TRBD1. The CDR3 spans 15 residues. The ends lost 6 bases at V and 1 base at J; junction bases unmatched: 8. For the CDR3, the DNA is TGTGCCAGCAGCGATTGGGACAGTGAGAACACTGAAGCTTTCTTT. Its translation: CASSDWDSENTEAFF.

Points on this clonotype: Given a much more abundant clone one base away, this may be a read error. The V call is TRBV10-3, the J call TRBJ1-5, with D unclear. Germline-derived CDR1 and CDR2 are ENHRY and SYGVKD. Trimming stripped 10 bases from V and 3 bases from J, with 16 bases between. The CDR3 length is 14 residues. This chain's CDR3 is CATAADGNNQPQHF. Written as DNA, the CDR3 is TGTGCCACCGCCGCCGACGGGAACAATCAGCCCCAGCATTTT.

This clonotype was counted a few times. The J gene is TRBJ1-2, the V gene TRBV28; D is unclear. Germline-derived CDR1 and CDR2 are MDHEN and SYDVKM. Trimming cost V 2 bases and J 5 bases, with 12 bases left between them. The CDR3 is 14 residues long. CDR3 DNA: TGTGCCAGCAGTTTAAACGGGCAGTTTTATGGCTACACCTTC. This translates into CASSLNGQFYGYTF.

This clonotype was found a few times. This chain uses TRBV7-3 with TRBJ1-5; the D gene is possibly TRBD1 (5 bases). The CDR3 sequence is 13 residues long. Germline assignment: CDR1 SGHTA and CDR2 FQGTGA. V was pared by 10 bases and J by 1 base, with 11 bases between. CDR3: CATSDTSNQPQHF. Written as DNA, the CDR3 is TGTGCCACCTCGGACACGAGCAATCAGCCCCAGCATTTT.

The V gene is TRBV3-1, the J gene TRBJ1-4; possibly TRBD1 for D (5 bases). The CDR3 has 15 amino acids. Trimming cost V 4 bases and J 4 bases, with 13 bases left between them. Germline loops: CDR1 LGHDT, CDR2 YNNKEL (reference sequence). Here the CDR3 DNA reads TGTGCCAGCAGCCCCCGGGACGGACATAATGAAAAACTGTTTTTT. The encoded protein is CASSPRDGHNEKLFF.

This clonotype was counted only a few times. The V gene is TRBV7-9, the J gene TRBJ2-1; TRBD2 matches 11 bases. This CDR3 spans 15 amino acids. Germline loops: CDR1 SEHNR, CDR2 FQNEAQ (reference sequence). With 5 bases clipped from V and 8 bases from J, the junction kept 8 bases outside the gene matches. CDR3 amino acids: CASSELAGAFDEQFF. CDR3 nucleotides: TGTGCCAGCAGCGAACTAGCGGGGGCATTCGATGAGCAGTTCTTC.

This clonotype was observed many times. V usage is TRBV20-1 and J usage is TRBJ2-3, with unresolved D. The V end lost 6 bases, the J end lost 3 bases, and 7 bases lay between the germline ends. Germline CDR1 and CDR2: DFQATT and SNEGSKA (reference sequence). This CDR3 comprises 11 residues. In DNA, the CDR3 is TGCAGTGCGATACTGACAGATACGCAGTATTTT. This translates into CSAILTDTQYF.

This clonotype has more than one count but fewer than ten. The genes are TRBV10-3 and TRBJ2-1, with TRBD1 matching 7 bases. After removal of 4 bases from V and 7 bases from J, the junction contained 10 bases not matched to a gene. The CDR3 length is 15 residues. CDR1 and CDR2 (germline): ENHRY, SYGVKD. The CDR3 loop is CAISVGQVTRNEQFF. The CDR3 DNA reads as TGTGCCATCAGTGTCGGACAGGTCACCAGAAATGAGCAGTTCTTC.

The CDR3 sequence is CASTGVRPDTQYF. CDR3 nucleotides: TGTGCCAGCACCGGGGTCCGACCAGATACGCAGTATTTT. V is TRBV12-3 or TRBV12-4 and J is TRBJ2-3, with a tentative D call TRBD2 (5 bases). V lost 7 bases, J lost 4 bases, and 12 bases lay in between. This CDR3 is built from 13 residues.

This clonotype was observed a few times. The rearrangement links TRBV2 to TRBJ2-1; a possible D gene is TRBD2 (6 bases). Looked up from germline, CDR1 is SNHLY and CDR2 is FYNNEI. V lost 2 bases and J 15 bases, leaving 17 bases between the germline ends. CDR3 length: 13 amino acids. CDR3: CASSELVVRRVFF. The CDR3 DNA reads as TGTGCCAGCAGTGAATTAGTGGTCAGGAGGGTGTTCTTC.

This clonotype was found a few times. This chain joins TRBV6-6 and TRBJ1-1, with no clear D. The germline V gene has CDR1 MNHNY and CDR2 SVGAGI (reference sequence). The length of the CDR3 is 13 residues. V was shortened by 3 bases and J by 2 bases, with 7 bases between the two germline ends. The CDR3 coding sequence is TGTGCCAGCAGTTATGCACCAAACACTGAAGCTTTCTTT. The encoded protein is CASSYAPNTEAFF.